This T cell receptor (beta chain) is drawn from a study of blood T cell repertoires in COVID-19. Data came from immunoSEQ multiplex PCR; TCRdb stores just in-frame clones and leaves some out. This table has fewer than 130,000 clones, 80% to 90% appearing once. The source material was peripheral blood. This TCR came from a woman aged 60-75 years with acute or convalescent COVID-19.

The CDR3 sequence is CARSPRRDSNSPLHF. The DNA for the CDR3 is TGTGCCAGAAGCCCGCGAAGGGACAGCAATTCACCCCTCCACTTT. The V call is TRBV5-3, the J call TRBJ1-6, with 7 bases lining up with TRBD1. TRBV5-3 carries the ORF label, with uncertain function. The CDR3 consists of 15 residues. Trimming took 4 bases from V and 7 from J; bases not matched to a gene: 8.